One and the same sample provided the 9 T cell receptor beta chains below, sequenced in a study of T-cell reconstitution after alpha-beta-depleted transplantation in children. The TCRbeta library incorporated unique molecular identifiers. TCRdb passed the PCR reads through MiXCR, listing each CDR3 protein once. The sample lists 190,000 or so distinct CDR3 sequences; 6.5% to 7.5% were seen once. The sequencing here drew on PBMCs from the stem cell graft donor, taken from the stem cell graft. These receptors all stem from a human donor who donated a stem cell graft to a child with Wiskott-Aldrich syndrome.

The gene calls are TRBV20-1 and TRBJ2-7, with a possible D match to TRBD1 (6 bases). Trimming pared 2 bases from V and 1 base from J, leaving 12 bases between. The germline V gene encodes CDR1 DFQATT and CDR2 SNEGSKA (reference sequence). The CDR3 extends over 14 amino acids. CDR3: CSARHPQGSYEQYF. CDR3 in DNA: TGCAGTGCTAGACATCCGCAGGGGTCCTACGAGCAGTACTTC.

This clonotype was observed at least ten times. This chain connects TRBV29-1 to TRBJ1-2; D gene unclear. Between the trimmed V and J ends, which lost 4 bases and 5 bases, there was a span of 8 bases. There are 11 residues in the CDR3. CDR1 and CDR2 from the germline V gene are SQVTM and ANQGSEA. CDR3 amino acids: CSVVGEYGYTF. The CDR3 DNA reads TGCAGCGTTGTGGGCGAGTATGGCTACACCTTC.

The CDR3 sequence: CASSRTSGGSIQETQYF. The CDR3 nucleotides are TGCGCCAGCAGCCGGACTAGCGGGGGCAGTATCCAAGAGACCCAGTACTTC. The chain employs TRBV5-1 and TRBJ2-5; 13 bases match TRBD2. CDR3 size: 17 residues. Germline CDR1 reads SGHRS; CDR2 reads YFSETQ. V lost 4 bases to trimming and J lost 1 base; unmatched junction nucleotides: 7.

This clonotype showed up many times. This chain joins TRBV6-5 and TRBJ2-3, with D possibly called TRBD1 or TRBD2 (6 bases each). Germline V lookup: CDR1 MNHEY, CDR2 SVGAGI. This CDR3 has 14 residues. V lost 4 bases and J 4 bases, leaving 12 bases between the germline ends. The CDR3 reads CASSFTGRPDTQYF. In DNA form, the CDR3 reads TGTGCCAGCAGTTTTACAGGGAGGCCAGATACGCAGTATTTT.

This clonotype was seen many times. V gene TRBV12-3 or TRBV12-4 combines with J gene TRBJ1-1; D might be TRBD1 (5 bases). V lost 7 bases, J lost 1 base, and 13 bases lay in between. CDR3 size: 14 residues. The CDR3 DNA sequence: TGTGCCAGCACCCTAGGGGCAGGGAACACTGAAGCTTTCTTT. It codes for CASTLGAGNTEAFF.

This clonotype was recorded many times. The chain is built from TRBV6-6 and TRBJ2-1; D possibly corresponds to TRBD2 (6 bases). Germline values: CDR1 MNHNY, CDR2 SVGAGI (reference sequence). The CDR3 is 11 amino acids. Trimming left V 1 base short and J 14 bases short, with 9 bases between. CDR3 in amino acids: CASSYLGLEFF. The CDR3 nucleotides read TGTGCCAGCAGTTACTTGGGACTGGAGTTCTTC.

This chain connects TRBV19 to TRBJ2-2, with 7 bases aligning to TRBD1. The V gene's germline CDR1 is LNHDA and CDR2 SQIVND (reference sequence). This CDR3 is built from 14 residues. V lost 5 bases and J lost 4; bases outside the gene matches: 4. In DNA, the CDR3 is TGTGCCAGTAGTTCAGACAGGGTCACCGGGGAGCTGTTTTTT. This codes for CASSSDRVTGELFF.

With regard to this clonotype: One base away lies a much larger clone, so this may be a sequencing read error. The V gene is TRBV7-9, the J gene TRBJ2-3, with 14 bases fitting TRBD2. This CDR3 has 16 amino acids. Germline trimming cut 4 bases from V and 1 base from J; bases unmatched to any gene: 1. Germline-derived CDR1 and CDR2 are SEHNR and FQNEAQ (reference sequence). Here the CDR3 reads CASSSGLAGGTDTQYF. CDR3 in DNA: TGTGCCAGCAGCTCGGGACTAGCGGGGGGCACAGATACGCAGTATTTT.

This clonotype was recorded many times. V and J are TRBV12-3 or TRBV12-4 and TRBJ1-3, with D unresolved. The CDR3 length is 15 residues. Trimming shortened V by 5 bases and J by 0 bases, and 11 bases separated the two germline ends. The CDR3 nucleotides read TGTGCCAGCAGTCAACGAAGGCACTCTGGAAACACCATATATTTT. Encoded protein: CASSQRRHSGNTIYF.